This T cell receptor (beta chain) derives from a study of blood T cell repertoires in COVID-19 (dated by TCRdb to 2018 to 2021). At the level of the whole study: Collaborator samples came from the United States, Italy and Spain and covered acute and convalescent phases of COVID-19. Where available, HLA class I and class II types were obtained from metadata supplied by the sample provider rather than from assay-based typing. Deeply sampled blood TCRbeta repertoires from subjects exposed to, actively infected with, or recovered from COVID-19 were included in the dataset. The material from the prospective study consisted of cDNA or gDNA derived from T cells, B-cell-depleted T cells, or PBMCs. The repertoires were made available in a free public database intended to serve as a resource for research on the immune response to SARS-CoV-2. Nearly every sample came with metadata listing a de-identified subject ID, COVID-19 status, age in years and sex. The samples were drawn from two sources: the first 160 participants of the ongoing ImmuneRACE study, and 1,254 subjects contributed by 6 global collaborators.

Whole blood was collected in K2EDTA tubes by collaborating institutions according to the institutions' own protocols. For TCRbeta analysis, collaborators shipped samples in one of three forms: frozen whole blood, isolated PBMCs, or DNA extracted from either of those sample types. Comments on this clone: What antigen it recognizes has not been identified. Base qualities were left out, and no much larger clone turns up one base away.

The junction shows trimming of 6 bases on V and 2 bases on J, plus 13 bases between the germline ends. Including cysteine and phenylalanine, the CDR3 has 14 amino acids. Only CDR3 DNA is held: 42 bases, read in frame from base 1. The CDR1 and CDR2 encoded by the germline V gene (reference sequence) are WNHNN and SYGVQD. The immunoSEQ Assay, a bias-controlled multiplex PCR, was used to amplify TCRbeta CDR3 regions from genomic DNA. The paper's data handling went like this. Nucleated cell counts per sample were estimated from amplification of reference gene primers within the assay. To quantify the absolute abundance of each unique TCRbeta CDR3 rearrangement, sequence reads were collapsed and filtered. For each sample, productive Simpson clonality was calculated by taking the square root of Simpson's diversity index across productive rearrangements. This immuneACCESS table, as held by TCRdb, lists in-frame sequences with V and J called but not all clones. Of the missing ones, under half trace to an unresolved V gene in checked studies; the others have no known cause. V, J and clone size are taken as reported in that table, and D and trimming were inferred from the DNA itself. The table for this sample lists tens of thousands of clones; 65% to 90% of them were counted only once. The top ten hold about 6% of the sample.

General conclusions and limits of the study: How much clinical and demographic metadata was included differed by source and by participant, and the metadata was provided uncurated.

This sequence was found in a woman aged 55 to 70 with acute or convalescent COVID-19. The chain joins TRBV10-1 to TRBJ1-2; the best D guess is TRBD1, with 6 bases matching. The sequenced sample consisted of peripheral blood. The CDR3 protein sequence reads: CASRETGENYGYTF. The bases are TGCGCCAGCAGGGAGACAGGAGAGAACTATGGCTACACCTTC.